A selection of T cell receptor beta chains follows, all from one sample in a study of beta chain features in type 1 diabetes. The repertoire was sequenced with immunoSEQ multiplex PCR; TCRdb's copy has only in-frame clones and lacks some. In the table there are over 700,000 clones, roughly 17% of which are singletons. The sequencing sample was made of naive CD4+ T cells from blood. All receptors come from a woman under 30 in good health. Both conserved end residues are part of each CDR3. The D gene is left open where the match is weak. Rows give clone size only sometimes, using once, few, many, or a class for an expanded clone.

.,TRBJ1-5,TRBV7-9,TRBD1,CASSATRTGGNQPQHF,TGTGCCAGCAGCGCAACACGGACAGGGGGCAATCAGCCCCAGCATTTT
.,TRBJ1-3,TRBV29-1,.,CSVVTHQGNTIYF,TGCAGCGTTGTTACCCACCAGGGTAACACCATATATTTT
.,TRBJ2-2,TRBV2,.,CASSESGSHTGELFF,TGTGCCAGCAGTGAAAGCGGCAGCCACACCGGGGAGCTGTTTTTT
.,TRBJ2-3,TRBV7-2,TRBD2,CASSSGLAGPTDTQYF,TGTGCCAGCAGCTCGGGACTAGCGGGGCCCACAGATACGCAGTATTTT
.,TRBJ2-5,TRBV7-9,.,CASSLVSGKYQETQYF,TGTGCCAGCAGCTTAGTGTCGGGCAAGTACCAAGAGACCCAGTACTTC
.,TRBJ2-7,TRBV6-6,TRBD2,CASSSFSGRASEQYF,TGTGCCAGCAGTTCTTTTAGCGGGAGGGCCTCCGAGCAGTACTTC
.,TRBJ2-5,TRBV15,.,CATSPHPLEEETQYF,TGTGCCACCAGCCCCCACCCCCTAGAGGAGGAGACCCAGTACTTC
.,TRBJ2-3,TRBV5-4,TRBD2,CASSSHAGGPTDTQYF,TGTGCCAGCAGCTCCCACGCGGGAGGTCCCACAGATACGCAGTATTTT
few,TRBJ2-5,TRBV5-4,TRBD1,CASGLALDRGSQETQYF,TGTGCCAGCGGATTGGCCCTAGACAGGGGCTCCCAAGAGACCCAGTACTTC
.,TRBJ2-1,TRBV20-1,.,CSARGDNEQFF,TGCAGTGCTAGAGGGGACAATGAGCAGTTCTTC
.,TRBJ2-5,TRBV28,TRBD2,CASSFRLAGKTDQETQYF,TGTGCCAGCAGTTTTAGGCTAGCGGGAAAAACAGATCAAGAGACCCAGTACTTC
few,TRBJ2-1,TRBV7-9,.,CASSLLMPNEQFF,TGTGCCAGCAGCCTCTTGATGCCCAATGAGCAGTTCTTC
.,TRBJ2-2,TRBV27,TRBD1,CASSFDRGQNTGELFF,TGTGCCAGCAGTTTCGACAGGGGGCAAAACACCGGGGAGCTGTTTTTT
.,TRBJ1-2,TRBV4-2,TRBD1,CASSQGSGGGDGYTF,TGTGCCAGCAGCCAAGGGTCAGGGGGCGGGGATGGCTACACCTTC
few,TRBJ2-5,TRBV29-1,.,CSLGTLETQYF,TGCAGCCTTGGGACTTTAGAGACCCAGTACTTC
.,TRBJ2-1,TRBV4-3,.,CASSPGEVGYNEQFF,TGCGCCAGCAGCCCAGGCGAGGTGGGGTACAATGAGCAGTTCTTC
.,TRBJ1-5,TRBV2,TRBD1,CASRTGTGFFQPQHF,TGTGCCAGCAGAACCGGGACAGGGTTTTTTCAGCCCCAGCATTTT
.,TRBJ2-5,TRBV7-2,TRBD2,CASSSRLAGGRETQYF,TGTGCCAGCAGCTCCCGACTAGCGGGAGGCCGGGAGACCCAGTACTTC
.,TRBJ2-5,TRBV28,TRBD2,CASSKWAGGETQYF,TGTGCCAGCAGTAAATGGGCGGGAGGAGAGACCCAGTACTTC
few,TRBJ2-3,TRBV9,TRBD2,CASSVARTAGGETDTQYF,TGTGCCAGCAGCGTAGCTCGTACGGCGGGAGGGGAGACAGATACGCAGTATTTT
.,TRBJ2-5,TRBV5-4,.,CASSLKSSEEQETQYF,TGTGCCAGCAGCTTGAAGTCTAGCGAGGAACAAGAGACCCAGTACTTC
.,TRBJ2-2,TRBV27,.,CASRLQNTGELFF,TGTGCCAGCAGACTACAGAACACCGGGGAGCTGTTTTTT
few,TRBJ2-1,TRBV13,TRBD2,CASSLSGSINEQFF,TGTGCCAGCAGCCTTAGCGGGAGTATTAATGAGCAGTTCTTC
few,TRBJ2-7,TRBV28,.,CASRSTGRSYEQYF,TGTGCCAGCAGATCTACAGGGAGGAGCTACGAGCAGTACTTC
.,TRBJ2-4,TRBV18,TRBD1,CASSLSTGQIIAKNIQYF,TGTGCCAGCTCACTATCGACGGGACAGATAATAGCCAAAAACATTCAGTACTTC
.,TRBJ1-4,TRBV7-2,.,CASSLVTGGEKLFF,TGTGCCAGCAGCTTAGTCACGGGGGGTGAAAAACTGTTTTTT
few,TRBJ2-7,TRBV9,TRBD2,CASSPTRLAGMAGGTYEQYF,TGTGCCAGCAGCCCCACCCGGCTAGCGGGAATGGCAGGTGGGACCTACGAGCAGTACTTC
.,TRBJ1-1,TRBV4-3,.,CASRQNTEAFF,TGCGCCAGTAGGCAGAACACTGAAGCTTTCTTT
few,TRBJ2-7,TRBV7-3,TRBD2,CASSLSGGRADEQYF,TGTGCCAGCAGCTTATCGGGCGGGAGGGCCGACGAGCAGTACTTC
few,TRBJ2-3,TRBV28,.,CATKTRLDTQYF,TGTGCCACCAAGACACGTTTAGATACGCAGTATTTT
.,TRBJ2-2,TRBV7-9,TRBD2,CASSSNQLAGGRTGELFF,TGTGCCAGCAGCTCGAACCAGCTAGCGGGAGGGCGTACCGGGGAGCTGTTTTTT
.,TRBJ1-1,TRBV18,.,CASSPPGATEAFF,TGTGCCAGCTCACCACCGGGGGCGACTGAAGCTTTCTTT
.,TRBJ2-1,TRBV5-4,TRBD2,CASSPSSGSFNEQFF,TGTGCCAGCAGCCCGAGTAGCGGGAGTTTTAATGAGCAGTTCTTC
.,TRBJ2-1,TRBV27,.,CASSLGVPNEQFF,TGTGCCAGCAGTTTGGGGGTTCCCAATGAGCAGTTCTTC
few,TRBJ2-6,TRBV27,.,CASSLRQVPSPGANVLTF,TGTGCCAGCAGTCTCAGACAGGTCCCCTCGCCTGGGGCCAACGTCCTGACTTTC
few,TRBJ2-5,TRBV4-2,.,CASSQDSTVGETQYF,TGTGCCAGCAGCCAAGATTCTACTGTGGGAGAGACCCAGTACTTC
few,TRBJ2-3,TRBV29-1,TRBD2,CSASGMGTDTQYF,TGCAGCGCTAGCGGGATGGGCACAGATACGCAGTATTTT
few,TRBJ2-7,TRBV6-6,.,CASSYRAGEAWEQYF,TGTGCCAGCAGTTATAGGGCAGGGGAGGCGTGGGAGCAGTACTTC
.,TRBJ2-3,TRBV7-9,TRBD2,CASSLTPGLAERTDTQYF,TGTGCCAGCAGCTTAACCCCCGGACTAGCGGAGAGGACAGATACGCAGTATTTT
.,TRBJ2-7,TRBV28,TRBD2,CASTGLAGVDRYEQYF,TGTGCCAGCACCGGACTAGCGGGAGTTGATAGATACGAGCAGTACTTC
few,TRBJ2-1,TRBV7-3,.,CASSLTGPYNEQFF,TGTGCCAGCAGCTTAACGGGCCCTTACAATGAGCAGTTCTTC
few,TRBJ2-1,TRBV19,TRBD2,CASKGQWGREGHEQFF,TGTGCCAGTAAAGGGCAATGGGGTCGGGAGGGCCATGAGCAGTTCTTC
.,TRBJ2-5,TRBV7-2,.,CASSQMGRAVGTQYF,TGTGCCAGCAGCCAGATGGGGCGGGCGGTGGGAACCCAGTACTTC
few,TRBJ2-1,TRBV29-1,.,CSAGRSSYNEQFF,TGCAGCGCCGGTCGGAGCTCCTACAATGAGCAGTTCTTC
.,TRBJ2-2,TRBV6-5,TRBD2,CASSWTSQTGELFF,TGTGCCAGCAGTTGGACTAGCCAGACCGGGGAGCTGTTTTTT
.,TRBJ2-5,TRBV9,.,CASSVDRGRGETQYF,TGTGCCAGCAGCGTAGACCGGGGAAGGGGAGAGACCCAGTACTTC
.,TRBJ2-2,TRBV5-6,.,CASSVGLNTGELFF,TGTGCCAGCAGCGTAGGACTGAACACCGGGGAGCTGTTTTTT
few,TRBJ2-4,TRBV6-6,.,CASRDEARQPSIQYF,TGTGCCAGCAGGGACGAGGCTAGGCAACCAAGCATTCAGTACTTC
.,TRBJ1-2,TRBV18,TRBD1,CASSPLQGRQNYGYTF,TGTGCCAGCTCTCCCTTACAGGGGAGGCAAAACTATGGCTACACCTTC
.,TRBJ2-3,TRBV7-2,TRBD2,CASSLSGSHTDTQYF,TGTGCCAGCAGCTTAAGCGGGAGCCACACAGATACGCAGTATTTT
.,TRBJ1-4,TRBV4-2,TRBD1,CASSHDSGQANEKLFF,TGTGCCAGCAGCCATGACTCGGGACAGGCTAATGAAAAACTGTTTTTT
.,TRBJ2-2,TRBV5-1,TRBD1,CASSWGQGTGELFF,TGCGCCAGCAGCTGGGGACAGGGGACCGGGGAGCTGTTTTTT
few,TRBJ1-5,TRBV19,.,CATARGQAQGSNQPQHF,TGTGCCACAGCGCGGGGTCAGGCCCAAGGGAGTAATCAGCCCCAGCATTTT